Listed below are T cell receptor beta chains from one sample, sequenced in a study of kidney transplant recipient with SARS-CoV-2 infection. Each CDR3 protein gets one entry after TCRdb re-called the reads with MiXCR. The repertoire has about 240,000 distinct CDR3 sequences, roughly 26% of them found once; the top ten carry under 9.5%. The input for sequencing was a blood sample, taken at baseline and between days 110 and 120 from a kidney transplant recipient. These receptors were taken from a male patient aged 25 to 39 who had COVID-19 and was a kidney transplant recipient. The graft donor may be the source of some T cells. The CDR3 runs from the conserved cysteine through the conserved F or W. D genes are given only for firm matches. The listing skips clone size in some rows; elsewhere it reads once, few, many or a size class.

J | size | D | V | CDR3
TRBJ2-1 | many | TRBD2 | TRBV29-1 | CSVEFTGGSSYNEQFF
TRBJ1-2 | many | NA | TRBV27 | CASSPRVRREGYTF
TRBJ1-2 | NA | NA | TRBV6-7 | CASSSGPRIWKTYGYTF
TRBJ1-5 | NA | NA | TRBV2 | CASTRDRQPQQF
TRBJ2-7 | many | NA | TRBV7-9 | CASSLAQGPYEQYF
TRBJ2-4 | many | TRBD2 | TRBV7-9 | CASSLEGGPGIQYF
TRBJ2-1 | many | TRBD2 | TRBV10-1 | CASSDPGTSGRADEQFF
TRBJ1-1 | many | TRBD1 | TRBV10-2 | CASRGATGDTEAFF
TRBJ1-5 | many | NA | TRBV6-5 | CASSYSPGDQPQHF
TRBJ2-3 | NA | NA | TRBV5-4 | CASSFGREADTQYF
TRBJ2-1 | many | TRBD2 | TRBV24-1 | CASRDYLNEQFF
TRBJ2-1 | NA | TRBD2 | TRBV4-1 | CASSRGLANEQFF
TRBJ2-3 | many | NA | TRBV7-8 | CASSLRPYTSTDTQYF
TRBJ2-1 | many | NA | TRBV6-8 | CASSRRPSSGNEQFF